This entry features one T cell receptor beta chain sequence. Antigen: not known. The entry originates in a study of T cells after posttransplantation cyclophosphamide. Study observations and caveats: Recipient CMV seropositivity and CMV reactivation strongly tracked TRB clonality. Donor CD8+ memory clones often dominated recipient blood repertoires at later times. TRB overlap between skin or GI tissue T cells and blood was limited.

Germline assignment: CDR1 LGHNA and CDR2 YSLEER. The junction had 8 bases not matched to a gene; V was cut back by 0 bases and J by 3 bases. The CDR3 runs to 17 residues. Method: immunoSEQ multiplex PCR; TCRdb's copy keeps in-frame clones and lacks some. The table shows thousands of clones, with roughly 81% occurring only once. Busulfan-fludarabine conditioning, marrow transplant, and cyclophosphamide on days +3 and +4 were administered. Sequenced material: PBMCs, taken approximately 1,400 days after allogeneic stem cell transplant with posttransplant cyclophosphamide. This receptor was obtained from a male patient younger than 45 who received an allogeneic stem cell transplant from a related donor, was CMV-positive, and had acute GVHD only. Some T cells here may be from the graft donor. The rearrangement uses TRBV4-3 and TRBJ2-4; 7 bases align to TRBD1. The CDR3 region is CASSQDSQGVGKNIQYF. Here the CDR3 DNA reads TGCGCCAGCAGCCAAGATTCGCAGGGGGTCGGCAAAAACATTCAGTACTTC.